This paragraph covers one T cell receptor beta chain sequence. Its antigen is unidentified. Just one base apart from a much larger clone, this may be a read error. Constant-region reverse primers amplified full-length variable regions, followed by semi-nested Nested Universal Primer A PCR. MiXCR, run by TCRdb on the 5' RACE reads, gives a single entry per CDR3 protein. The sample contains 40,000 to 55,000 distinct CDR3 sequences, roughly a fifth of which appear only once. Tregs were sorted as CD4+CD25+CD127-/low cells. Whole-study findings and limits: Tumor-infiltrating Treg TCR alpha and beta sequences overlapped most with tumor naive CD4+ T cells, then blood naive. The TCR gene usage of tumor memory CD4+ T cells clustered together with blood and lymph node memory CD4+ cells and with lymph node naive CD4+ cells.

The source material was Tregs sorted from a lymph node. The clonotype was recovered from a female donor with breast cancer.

This chain's CDR3 is CASRLTGTSGTDTLYF. CDR3 DNA sequence: TGTGCCAGCAGACTCACCGGGACTAGCGGGACCGATACGCTGTATTTT. The chain is built from TRBV28 and TRBJ2-3; 13 positions agree with TRBD2. The CDR3 runs to 16 residues. CDR1 MDHEN and CDR2 SYDVKM come from the germline V gene. Full variable domain (rest looked up from reference TRBV28 and TRBJ2-3): DVKVTQSSRYLVKRTGEKVFLECVQDMDHENMFWYRQDPGLGLRLIYFSYDVKMKEKGDIPEGYSVSREKKERFSLILESASTNQTSMYLCASRLTGTSGTDTLYFGPGTRLTVL.